This TCR beta chain was sequenced in a study of cytomegalovirus exposure and HLA in healthy donors. PCR used 60 Vbeta primers and 13 Jbeta primers. Only in-frame clones appear in the TCRdb table, and some are missing; sequencing was by immunoSEQ multiplex PCR. The sample contains 120,000 to 150,000 clones, just under 85% of which appear only once. V shed 0 bases and J shed 4 bases, with 15 bases lying between them. The CDR3 spans 16 residues. The V gene's germline CDR1 is SGHRS and CDR2 YFSETQ. The source of this sequence is a middle-aged woman in good health and CMV-seronegative. Sequencing was carried out using PBMCs. This rearrangement joins TRBV5-1 to TRBJ2-3, with TRBD2 as a possible D gene (5 bases). The CDR3 loop is CASSLDPSGGADTQYF. CDR3 bases: TGCGCCAGCAGCTTGGACCCCAGCGGTGGTGCAGATACGCAGTATTTT.